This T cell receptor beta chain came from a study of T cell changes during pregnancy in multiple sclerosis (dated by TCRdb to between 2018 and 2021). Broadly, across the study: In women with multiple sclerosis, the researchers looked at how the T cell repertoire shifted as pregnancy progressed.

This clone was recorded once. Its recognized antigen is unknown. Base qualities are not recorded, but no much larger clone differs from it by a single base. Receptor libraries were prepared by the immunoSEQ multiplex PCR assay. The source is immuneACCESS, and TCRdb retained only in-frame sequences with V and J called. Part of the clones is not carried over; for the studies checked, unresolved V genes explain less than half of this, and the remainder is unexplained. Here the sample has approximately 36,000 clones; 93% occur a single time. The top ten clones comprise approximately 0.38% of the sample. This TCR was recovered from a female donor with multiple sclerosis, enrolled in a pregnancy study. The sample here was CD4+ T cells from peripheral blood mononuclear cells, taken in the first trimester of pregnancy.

The CDR3 region has the sequence CATHGEGGANVLTF. The DNA is as follows: TGTGCCACCCACGGAGAAGGTGGGGCCAACGTCCTGACTTTC. The chain employs TRBV7-6 and TRBJ2-6, with the D gene not confidently named. According to the germline V gene, CDR1 reads SGHVS and CDR2 reads FNYEAQ. Reading from cysteine to phenylalanine, the CDR3 counts 14 amino acids. The read is trimmed to its CDR3 DNA, 42 bases read in frame from base 1. V loses 10 bases of germline sequence and J loses 3 bases, and the interval between the two ends is 13 bases.